This T cell receptor beta chain was observed in a study of identical twins. This clonotype was recorded many times. Its specificity is unknown. The CDR3 has 15 amino acids. Germline-derived CDR1 and CDR2 are SGDLS and YYNGEE. V lost 4 bases, J lost 6 bases, and 6 bases stayed unmatched. Unique molecular identifiers were in the cDNA, with template-switch universal primer binding. TCRdb reprocessed the 5' RACE reads via MiXCR and lists one record per CDR3 protein. The repertoire includes 1.5 million or so distinct CDR3 sequences, roughly 35% of them detected once, and more than 0.25% sits in the top ten. Findings and limits, study-wide: Compared with unrelated sharing, twin-shared out-of-frame alpha sequences had more low-probability sequences. The abundant beta clonotypes from cord blood had fewer insertions, and memory repertoires had none of this. Out-of-frame beta chain sequences displayed weaker excess sharing between twins.

The clonotype comes from a newborn girl in good health. This chain connects TRBV9 to TRBJ2-1, with 11 bases aligning to TRBD2. Sample: cord blood. Here the CDR3 reads CASSKTSGIGNEQFF. The CDR3 region has the DNA TGTGCCAGCAGCAAGACTAGCGGGATAGGCAATGAGCAGTTCTTC.